This TCR beta chain was recovered during a study of cytomegalovirus exposure and HLA in healthy donors. About the study: A prior study identified just under 120 million unique TCR beta sequences from about 180 million T cells. Ancestry clustering placed about 86% of several hundred genotyped donors in the Caucasian-associated cluster.

13 Jbeta primers and 60 Vbeta primers were used for the PCR. Sequenced by immunoSEQ multiplex PCR; TCRdb stores in-frame clones only, minus some. The clone table shows tens of thousands of clones, with the ten largest holding approximately 2.9%. The CDR3 extends over 16 amino acids. Trimming left V 3 bases short and J 8 bases short, with 20 bases between. The germline V gene encodes CDR1 MNHNS and CDR2 SASEGT. This chain connects TRBV6-1 to TRBJ1-5, with D perhaps matching TRBD1 (5 bases). The sequence derives from a man in his forties in good health and CMV-seronegative. What was sequenced was PBMCs. The CDR3 protein is CASSDGALGREKPQHF. The CDR3 nucleotides are TGTGCCAGCAGTGATGGGGCCCTAGGGCGGGAGAAGCCCCAGCATTTT.